What follows describes a single T cell receptor beta chain. The CDR3 sequence is 15 residues long. From germline, CDR1 is MDHEN and CDR2 SYDVKM. V was cut by 2 bases and J by 2 bases, with 10 bases left in between. This sample was taken from a study of blood T cell repertoires in COVID-19. Across the whole study: Spain, Italy and the United States supplied samples that represented acute and convalescent COVID-19. Sample material is recorded as cDNA or gDNA derived from T cells, B-cell-depleted T cells, or PBMCs.

As processed by the authors: The assay estimated nucleated cells by amplifying reference gene primers. Clones were read by immunoSEQ multiplex PCR, and TCRdb kept only the in-frame ones, dropping some. That table gives V, J and clone size, and the DNA gave D and trimming. The sample includes approximately 240,000 clones, about 86% of them seen just once. The rearrangement links TRBV28 to TRBJ2-1, with a possible D match to TRBD2 (6 bases). This receptor was taken from a woman in her twenties or thirties who had recovered from COVID-19. The material sequenced was peripheral blood. The CDR3 reads CASSLPRRAYNEQFF. DNA of the CDR3: TGTGCCAGCAGTTTACCCCGGAGGGCCTACAATGAGCAGTTCTTC. Full variable domain (remainder filled in from reference TRBV28 and TRBJ2-1): DVKVTQSSRYLVKRTGEKVFLECVQDMDHENMFWYRQDPGLGLRLIYFSYDVKMKEKGDIPEGYSVSREKKERFSLILESASTNQTSMYLCASSLPRRAYNEQFFGPGTRLTVL.